The clone carrying this T cell receptor beta chain was recorded many times. This specimen belongs to a study of blood T cell repertoires in COVID-19. The wider study: The United States, Italy and Spain supplied acute and convalescent COVID-19 samples.

Per the original methods: The authors estimated nucleated cell counts from reference gene primer amplification. Data came from immunoSEQ multiplex PCR; TCRdb stores just in-frame clones and leaves some out. V, J and clone size reflect that table, while D and trimming were determined from the DNA. The table shows hundreds of thousands of clones, with 75% to 85% occurring only once. CDR1 and CDR2 (germline): SNHLY, FYNNEI. This CDR3 spans 13 amino acids. V was shortened by 5 bases and J by 3 bases, with 10 bases between the two germline ends. Specimen: peripheral blood. V and J are TRBV2 and TRBJ2-5, with D possibly being TRBD1 (6 bases). This clonotype was sampled from a woman in her twenties or thirties with COVID-19, enrolled during active disease. CDR3 DNA: TGTGCCAGCAGTCTACAGGGAGAAGAGACCCAGTACTTC. Amino acids: CASSLQGEETQYF.